Reported below is one TCR beta chain. CDR3 length: 14 amino acids. CDR1 and CDR2 (germline): SGHRS, YFSETQ. The data were taken from a study of monozygotic twins with inflammatory bowel disease. TCRdb re-called the 5' RACE reads and gives one entry per CDR3 protein, without DNA. The sample has under 200,000 distinct CDR3 sequences. The source material was blood. J is TRBJ2-5 and V is TRBV5-1; TCRdb designates TRBD2, a call that cannot be tested without DNA. The TCR sequence derives from a human donor with ulcerative colitis or Crohn's disease, or a healthy co-twin of an affected twin (not recorded which). Here the CDR3 reads CASSLEAGRETQYF.